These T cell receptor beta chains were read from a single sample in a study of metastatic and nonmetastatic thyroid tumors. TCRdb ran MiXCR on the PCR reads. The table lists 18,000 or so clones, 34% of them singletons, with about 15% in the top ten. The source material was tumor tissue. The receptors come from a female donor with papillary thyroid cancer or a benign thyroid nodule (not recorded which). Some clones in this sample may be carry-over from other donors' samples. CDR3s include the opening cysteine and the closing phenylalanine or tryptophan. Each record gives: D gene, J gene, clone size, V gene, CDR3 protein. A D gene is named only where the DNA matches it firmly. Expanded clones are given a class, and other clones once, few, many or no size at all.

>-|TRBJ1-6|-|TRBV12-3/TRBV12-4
CASGETVVSPLHF
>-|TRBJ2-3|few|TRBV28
CASSVRKSSTDTQYF
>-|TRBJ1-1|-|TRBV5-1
CASSLVGRAVDTEAFF
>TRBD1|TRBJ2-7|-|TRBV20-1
CSATRGLAYEQYF
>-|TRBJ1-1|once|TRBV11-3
CASIHSAVRPEAFF
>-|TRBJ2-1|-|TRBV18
CASSPGTEGEQFF
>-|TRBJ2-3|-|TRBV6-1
CASSEAGYTDTQYF
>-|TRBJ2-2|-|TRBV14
CASSQEGGTGELFF
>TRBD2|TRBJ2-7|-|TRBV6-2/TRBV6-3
CASSYGTSDSYEQYF
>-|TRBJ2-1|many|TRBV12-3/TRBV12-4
CASSLAPGGANEQFF
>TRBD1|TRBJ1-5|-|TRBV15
CATNRDRGQPQHF
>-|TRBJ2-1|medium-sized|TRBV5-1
CASSLAANNEQFF
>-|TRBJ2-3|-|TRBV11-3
CASKGQNTDTQYF
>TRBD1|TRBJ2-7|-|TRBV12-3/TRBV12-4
CASSSGTGGEQYF
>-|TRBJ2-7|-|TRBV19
CASSAGPGTYEQYF
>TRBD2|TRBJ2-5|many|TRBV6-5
CASSYATSAPEAQYF
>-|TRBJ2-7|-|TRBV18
CASSPAGDSHYEQYF
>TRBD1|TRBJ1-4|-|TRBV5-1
CASSRDSNEKLFF
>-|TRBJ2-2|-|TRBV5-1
CASSLARAERGTGELFF
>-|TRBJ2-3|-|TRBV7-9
CASRARAVPDTQYF
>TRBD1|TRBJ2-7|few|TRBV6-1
CASSSTGRSSYEQYF
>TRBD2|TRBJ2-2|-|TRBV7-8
CASSPWTSTGELFF
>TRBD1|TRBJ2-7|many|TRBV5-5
CASSISGQGYEQYF
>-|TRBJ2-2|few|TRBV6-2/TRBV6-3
CASEDENTGELFF
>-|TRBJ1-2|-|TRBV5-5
CASSLDWTEDNYGYTF